This entry lists 27 T cell receptor beta chains sequenced from one sample in a study of CXCR3-negative and CXCR3-positive naive CD8 T cells (dated by TCRdb to 2018 to 2020). General conclusions and limits of the study: Compared with CXCR3-negative naive cells, CXCR3-positive naive cells had TRB CDR3s with higher hydrophobicity (lower Kidera factor 4), lower energy, and higher strength and volume indices.

For these TCRs, the target antigens are not known. The listed sequencing device is NextSeq 550. The Human TCR Profiling Kit (MiLaboratory) was used to prepare UMI-labeled 5' RACE TRB cDNA libraries. TCRdb reprocessed the reads and assigns one entry to each CDR3 protein sequence, leaving out DNA. This sample's listing comprises tens of thousands of distinct CDR3 sequences. Together, the top ten hold roughly 0.64% of the sample. Sample: naive CXCR3+ CD8+ T cells from blood. The sample's cell subset or site, from its label and the paper: CD45RO-CCR7+CD27+CD95- naive CD8+ T cells expressing CXCR3 (TNR3+). Every receptor here comes from a human donor in good health. Some clones in this sample may be carry-over from other donors' samples.

The V and J genes are TRBV5-1 and TRBJ2-7; TCRdb reports TRBD1, a call that lacks DNA to check it against. The V gene's germline CDR1 is SGHRS and CDR2 YFSETQ. The CDR3 consists of 15 residues. The CDR3 sequence: CASSHRTGHLYEQYF. Using reference TRBV5-1 and TRBJ2-7 for the parts outside the CDR3, the full variable domain is KAGVTQTPRYLIKTRGQQVTLSCSPISGHRSVSWYQQTPGQGLQFLFEYFSETQRNKGNFPGRFSGRQFSNSRSEMNVSTLELGDSALYLCASSHRTGHLYEQYFGPGTRLTVT.

The chain employs TRBV6-2 or TRBV6-3 and TRBJ1-1. CDR1 is MNHEY and CDR2 is SVGEGT in the germline V gene. This CDR3 is 11 amino acids long. The CDR3 loop is CASSHGTEAFF.

This chain uses TRBV29-1 with TRBJ2-2; the D gene TCRdb calls, TRBD1, cannot be checked with no DNA. Germline V gene data show CDR1 as SQVTM and CDR2 as ANQGSEA. The CDR3 runs 13 residues. The CDR3 protein is CSVSPRGNGELVF.

The chain joins TRBV29-1 to TRBJ2-2; the D gene TCRdb calls, TRBD2, cannot be checked with no DNA. The germline gives CDR1 SQVTM, CDR2 ANQGSEA. This CDR3 contains 14 residues. The CDR3 is CSVRGSRNTGELFF.

This rearrangement joins TRBV13 to TRBJ2-3. The germline V gene encodes CDR1 PRHDT and CDR2 FYEKMQ (reference sequence). The CDR3 is made up of 12 amino acids. The CDR3 loop reads CASSFRTDTQYF.

The chain carries TRBV6-1 and TRBJ1-5; TCRdb's D call of TRBD1 is untestable without DNA. The CDR3 contains 15 residues. Germline assignment: CDR1 MNHNS and CDR2 SASEGT. CDR3 residues: CASRVRDYSNQPQHF.

The chain recombines TRBV28 with TRBJ2-7; lacking DNA, the TRBD1 call made by TCRdb goes unchecked. Germline V gene lookup returns CDR1 MDHEN and CDR2 SYDVKM. This CDR3 contains 17 residues. The CDR3: CASSPRLGQILSYEQYF.

V is TRBV14 and J is TRBJ2-7; TCRdb's assignment of TRBD2 cannot be checked, as there is no DNA. Germline CDR1 and CDR2: SGHDN and FVKESK. The CDR3 totals 15 residues. CDR3 sequence reads: CASSGRNRYSYEQYF.

The V gene is TRBV4-2, the J gene TRBJ2-3. CDR1 and CDR2 (germline): LGHNA, YNFKEQ. The CDR3 runs to 12 residues. The CDR3 sequence is CASSQDWDTQYF.

This chain uses TRBV28 with TRBJ2-1; there is no DNA to check the TCRdb D call of TRBD2. The germline gives CDR1 MDHEN, CDR2 SYDVKM. There are 15 residues in the CDR3. CDR3 protein: CASSLSPRAYNEQFF.

V gene TRBV14 combines with J gene TRBJ2-2; the TCRdb D gene call, TRBD1, has no DNA to confirm it. CDR1 and CDR2 from the germline V gene are SGHDN and FVKESK. The CDR3 covers 15 residues. CDR3 region: CASSQDRVYTGELFF.

This chain connects TRBV14 to TRBJ2-7; the D call of TRBD1 rests on TCRdb alone, since no DNA is present to check it. This CDR3 is built from 15 residues. Germline CDR1 is SGHDN and CDR2 is FVKESK. CDR3 in amino acids: CASSQDGQGAYEQYF.

The gene calls are TRBV18 and TRBJ1-2. CDR3 size: 12 residues. Germline V gives CDR1 KGHSH, CDR2 LQKENI. This CDR3 is CASSPQGVGYTF. Together with reference TRBV18 and TRBJ1-2, the CDR3 gives the full variable domain: NAGVMQNPRHLVRRRGQEARLRCSPMKGHSHVYWYRQLPEEGLKFMVYLQKENIIDESGMPKERFSAEFPKEGPSILRIQQVVRGDSAAYFCASSPQGVGYTFGSGTRLTVV.

Here the CDR3 reads CASSLDEGPNTDEQFF. The V call is TRBV7-9, the J call TRBJ2-1; the TRBD2 assignment by TCRdb is unverifiable without DNA. The CDR3 has 16 residues. Germline V lookup: CDR1 SEHNR, CDR2 FQNEAQ (reference sequence). The full variable domain, in which reference TRBV7-9 and TRBJ2-1 provide the parts outside the CDR3, is DTGVSQNPRHKITKRGQNVTFRCDPISEHNRLYWYRQTLGQGPEFLTYFQNEAQLEKSRLLSDRFSAERPKGSFSTLEIQRTEQGDSAMYLCASSLDEGPNTDEQFFGPGTRLTVL.

The chain uses TRBV7-7 and TRBJ2-5; TCRdb returns TRBD1, unconfirmable since there is no DNA. This CDR3 has 16 residues. The germline gives CDR1 SSHAT, CDR2 FNYEAQ (reference sequence). The chain's CDR3 is CASSPLEGGFGETQYF.

The chain joins TRBV4-1 to TRBJ2-3; TCRdb picks TRBD1, but there is no DNA to check that call. Germline loops: CDR1 MGHRA, CDR2 YSYEKL. There are 18 residues in the CDR3. The CDR3 spells CASSQEWVGTPSTDTQYF.

The chain recombines TRBV29-1 with TRBJ1-2; with no DNA, the TCRdb D assignment of TRBD1 cannot be verified. This CDR3 is 14 amino acids long. Per the germline V gene, CDR1 is SQVTM and CDR2 is ANQGSEA. CDR3 residues: CSVENRGPNYGYTF.

The chain links TRBV29-1 to TRBJ2-1; the TCRdb D gene call, TRBD1, has no DNA to confirm it. This CDR3 contains 11 residues. The germline V gene has CDR1 SQVTM and CDR2 ANQGSEA. The CDR3 loop is CSVGTQGEQFF.

This chain joins TRBV28 and TRBJ2-3; TCRdb lists TRBD2, though no DNA is available to test this call. The CDR3 contains 15 residues. Germline V gene sequence: CDR1 MDHEN, CDR2 SYDVKM. CDR3 amino acids: CASSPRARFTDTQYF.

The gene calls are TRBV4-2 and TRBJ2-3; TCRdb's assignment of TRBD1 cannot be checked, as there is no DNA. The germline V gene encodes CDR1 LGHNA and CDR2 YNFKEQ. This CDR3 spans 18 amino acids. The CDR3 sequence is CASSHVGERDTSTDTQYF.

The chain recombines TRBV13 with TRBJ2-2; TCRdb's D call, TRBD1, is unchecked because there is no DNA. The length of the CDR3 is 16 residues. The V gene's germline CDR1 is PRHDT and CDR2 FYEKMQ (reference sequence). The CDR3 loop reads CASSFTGTGDLGELFF.

The CDR3 region is CASSLGRTGGGRYEQYF. The chain uses TRBV7-9 and TRBJ2-7; checking the TCRdb D call of TRBD1 is not possible without DNA. This CDR3 has 17 amino acids. Germline lookup yields CDR1 SEHNR and CDR2 FQNEAQ (reference sequence).

The J gene is TRBJ2-5, the V gene TRBV28. Germline assignment: CDR1 MDHEN and CDR2 SYDVKM. This CDR3 region has 16 residues. The CDR3 loop is CASSLPQKSYQETQYF.

V and J are TRBV28 and TRBJ2-7; TCRdb lists TRBD1, though no DNA is available to test this call. Germline-derived CDR1 and CDR2 are MDHEN and SYDVKM. This CDR3 has 15 residues. This CDR3 reads CASSPPRGRAFEQYF.

The chain employs TRBV12-3 or TRBV12-4 and TRBJ2-5. This CDR3 comprises 11 residues. The CDR3 sequence is CASSGRETQYF.

The J gene is TRBJ2-7, the V gene TRBV13; as DNA is missing, the TRBD1 call by TCRdb cannot be tested. Germline assignment: CDR1 PRHDT and CDR2 FYEKMQ (reference sequence). The CDR3 has 15 amino acids. CDR3 sequence: CASSFHGQGTYEQYF.

The chain carries TRBV9 and TRBJ1-2; TCRdb picks TRBD1, but there is no DNA to check that call. The germline V gene has CDR1 SGDLS and CDR2 YYNGEE. The CDR3 covers 14 residues. CDR3 sequence: CASSPIDSPYGYTF. Filled out from reference TRBV9 and TRBJ1-2, the complete variable domain reads DSGVTQTPKHLITATGQRVTLRCSPRSGDLSVYWYQQSLDQGLQFLIQYYNGEERAKGNILERFSAQQFPDLHSELNLSSLELGDSALYFCASSPIDSPYGYTFGSGTRLTVV.